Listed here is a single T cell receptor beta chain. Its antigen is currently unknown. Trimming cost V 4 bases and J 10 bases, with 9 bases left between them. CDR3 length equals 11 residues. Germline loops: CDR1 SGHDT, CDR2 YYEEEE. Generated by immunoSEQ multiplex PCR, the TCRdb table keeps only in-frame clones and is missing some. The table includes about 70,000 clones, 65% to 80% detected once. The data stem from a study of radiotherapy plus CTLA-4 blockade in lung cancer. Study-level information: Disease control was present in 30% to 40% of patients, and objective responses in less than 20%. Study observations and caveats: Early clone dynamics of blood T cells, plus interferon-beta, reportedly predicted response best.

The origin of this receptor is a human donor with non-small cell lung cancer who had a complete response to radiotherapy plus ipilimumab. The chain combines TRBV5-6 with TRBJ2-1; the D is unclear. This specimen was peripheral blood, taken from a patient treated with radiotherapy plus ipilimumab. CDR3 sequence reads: CASSRRMEQFF. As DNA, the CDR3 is TGTGCCAGCAGCCGACGGATGGAGCAGTTCTTC.